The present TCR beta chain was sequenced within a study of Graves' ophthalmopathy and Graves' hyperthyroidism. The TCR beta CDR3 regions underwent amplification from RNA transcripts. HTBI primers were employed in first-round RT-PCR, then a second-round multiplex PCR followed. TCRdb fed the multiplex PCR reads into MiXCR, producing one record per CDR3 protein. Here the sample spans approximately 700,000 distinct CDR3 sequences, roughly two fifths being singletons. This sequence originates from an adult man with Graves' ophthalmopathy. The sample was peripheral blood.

The CDR3 bases are TGTGCCAGCAGCTTACCCCCGCGGGGGAGCACTGAAGCTTTCTTT. Translated, it gives CASSLPPRGSTEAFF. The rearrangement joins TRBV7-9 to TRBJ1-1; D is possibly TRBD1 (5 bases). Germline CDR1 and CDR2: SEHNR and FQNEAQ (reference sequence). The V gene lost 2 bases and the J gene lost 4 bases, with 14 bases spanning the gap. CDR3 size: 15 residues.